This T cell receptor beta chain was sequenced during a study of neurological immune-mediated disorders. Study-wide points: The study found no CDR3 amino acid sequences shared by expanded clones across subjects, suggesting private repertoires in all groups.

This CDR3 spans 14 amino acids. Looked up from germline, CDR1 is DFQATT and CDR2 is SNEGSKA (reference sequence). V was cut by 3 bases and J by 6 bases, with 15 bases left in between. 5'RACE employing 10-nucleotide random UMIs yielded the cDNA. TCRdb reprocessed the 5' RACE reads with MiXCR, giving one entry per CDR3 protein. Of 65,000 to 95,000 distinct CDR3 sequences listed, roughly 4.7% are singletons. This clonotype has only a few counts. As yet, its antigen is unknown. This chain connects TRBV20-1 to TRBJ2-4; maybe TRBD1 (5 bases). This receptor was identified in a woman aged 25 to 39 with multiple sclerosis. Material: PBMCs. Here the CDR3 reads CSARVIREGNIQYF. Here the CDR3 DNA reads TGCAGTGCTAGGGTAATCAGGGAAGGAAACATTCAGTACTTC.